Following are 14 T cell receptor beta chains from one sample sequenced in a study of T-cell memory formation after mild COVID-19. One entry per CDR3 protein results from TCRdb running MiXCR on the 5' RACE reads. The sample yields under 200,000 distinct CDR3 sequences, roughly 13% seen once. Sequenced input: PBMCs or a T cell subset sorted from them (not recorded which). These receptors all stem from a man between 18 and 35 years old who had mild COVID-19 (a few samples of this study predate the infection). Cell type and time point are not known.

V and J are TRBV5-1 and TRBJ2-3; 9 bases fit TRBD2. The V gene's germline CDR1 is SGHRS and CDR2 YFSETQ. The CDR3 covers 15 residues. The V segment lost 4 bases and the J segment 2 bases; nucleotides outside the gene matches: 5. The DNA of the CDR3 is TGCGCCAGCAGCCCGGAGCGGGGGGACACAGATACGCAGTATTTT. It is translated as CASSPERGDTDTQYF.

The chain couples TRBV18 to TRBJ2-7; D not resolved. There are 13 residues in the CDR3. CDR1 KGHSH and CDR2 LQKENI come from the germline V gene. The V end was cut by 3 bases, the J end by 1 base, with 7 bases between. DNA for the CDR3: TGTGCCAGCTCACCGGTACGGTCCTACGAGCAGTACGTC. Protein sequence: CASSPVRSYEQYV.

This rearrangement joins TRBV20-1 to TRBJ1-2; tentative D call: TRBD1 (5 bases). Germline V lookup: CDR1 DFQATT, CDR2 SNEGSKA (reference sequence). The CDR3 covers 12 residues. With 5 bases removed from V and 8 bases from J, the gap between germline ends came to 15 bases. The CDR3 sequence is CSAEGEMSGYTF. The CDR3 coding sequence is TGCAGTGCTGAAGGGGAGATGTCCGGCTACACCTTC.

The chain joins TRBV5-1 to TRBJ2-1; maybe TRBD1 (7 bases). Trimming pared 3 bases from V and 3 bases from J, leaving 13 bases between. The CDR3 is 15 amino acids. Per germline, CDR1 SGHRS and CDR2 YFSETQ. DNA of the CDR3: TGCGCCAGCAGCTCGCAGGGGGGCGTCTACAATGAGCAGTTCTTC. Translating gives CASSSQGGVYNEQFF. Combining the CDR3 with reference TRBV5-1 and TRBJ2-1 gives the whole variable domain KAGVTQTPRYLIKTRGQQVTLSCSPISGHRSVSWYQQTPGQGLQFLFEYFSETQRNKGNFPGRFSGRQFSNSRSEMNVSTLELGDSALYLCASSSQGGVYNEQFFGPGTRLTVL.

The chain carries TRBV7-2 and TRBJ1-1, with no clear D. CDR3 length: 12 residues. V gave up 4 bases and J gave up 10 bases, with 13 bases separating them. Germline V gives CDR1 SGHTA, CDR2 FQGNSA. Here the CDR3 DNA reads TGTGCCAGCAGCTCTCAACGGATATCAGCTTTCTTT. Translating gives CASSSQRISAFF.

The chain uses TRBV7-2 and TRBJ1-6; unclear D gene. Germline loops: CDR1 SGHTA, CDR2 FQGNSA. The CDR3 has 12 amino acids. V lost 1 base and J lost 12, with 7 bases in between. The CDR3 loop reads CASSLGSLPLHF. The CDR3 bases are TGTGCCAGCAGCTTAGGGTCACTACCCCTCCACTTT.

There are a few counts of this clonotype. The junction and the germline gene differ at one end; a read error may be behind it. The rearrangement uses TRBV7-9 and TRBJ1-3; D uncertain. The germline V gene has CDR1 SEHNR and CDR2 FQNEAQ (reference sequence). CDR3 length equals 12 residues. The CDR3 loop is CAGSFDGNTIYF. The CDR3 nucleotides read TGTGCCGGCAGCTTCGATGGGAACACCATATATTTT.

This clonotype showed up just a few times. V usage is TRBV5-8 and J usage is TRBJ2-1; no definite D call. With 5 bases removed from V and 14 bases from J, the gap between germline ends came to 14 bases. The CDR3 covers 11 residues. Germline V CDR1 and CDR2: SGHTS, YDEGEE. CDR3 loop: CASRAISEKFF. The CDR3 DNA reads as TGTGCCAGCAGAGCCATCTCCGAAAAGTTCTTC.

This clonotype was observed many times. As DNA, the CDR3 is TGTGCCAGCAGCCCCGACAGGGATGGTGAGCAGTTCTTC. Translation: CASSPDRDGEQFF. The V call is TRBV5-6, the J call TRBJ2-1; TRBD1 matches 7 bases. J gave up 9 bases and V 4 bases, and 7 bases lay outside the gene matches. The CDR3 consists of 13 residues. From germline, CDR1 is SGHDT and CDR2 YYEEEE.

In this sample, this clonotype turned up a few times. The rearrangement joins TRBV5-4 to TRBJ2-5; 8 bases are a match to TRBD1. Looked up from germline, CDR1 is SGHNT and CDR2 is YYREEE (reference sequence). Unmatched junction bases numbered 9, after V lost 0 bases and J lost 5 bases. The CDR3 runs 16 residues. The CDR3 DNA sequence: TGTGCCAGCAGCTTGGCCCAGGGGGCGTCAAGGGAGACCCAGTACTTC. Amino acid sequence: CASSLAQGASRETQYF.

The chain is built from TRBV4-1 and TRBJ1-2; D unresolved. The V end lost 0 bases, the J end lost 2 bases, and 7 bases lay between the germline ends. This CDR3 has 14 residues. Germline V gene sequence: CDR1 MGHRA, CDR2 YSYEKL. This chain's CDR3 is CASSQDQWNYGYTF. DNA for the CDR3: TGCGCCAGCAGCCAAGATCAATGGAACTATGGCTACACCTTC.

This clonotype has just a few counts. V gene TRBV20-1 combines with J gene TRBJ1-5; tentative D call: TRBD1 (6 bases). CDR1 is DFQATT, CDR2 SNEGSKA, per germline (reference sequence). This CDR3 is 13 amino acids long. The ends were cut back, 6 bases at V and 6 bases at J, with 15 bases in the middle. The CDR3 region is CSAPQGGGQPQHF. In nucleotides, the CDR3 is TGCAGTGCCCCCCAAGGAGGGGGTCAGCCCCAGCATTTT.

This clonotype was seen a handful of times. This sequence joins TRBV7-9 and TRBJ1-1; possible D gene TRBD1, 6 bases. Trimming left V 7 bases short and J 2 bases short, with 14 bases between. Germline lookup yields CDR1 SEHNR and CDR2 FQNEAQ (reference sequence). The CDR3 covers 14 residues. CDR3 protein: CASTPPQGNTEAFF. The CDR3 nucleotides read TGTGCCAGCACCCCTCCACAGGGTAACACTGAAGCTTTCTTT.

V gene TRBV5-1 combines with J gene TRBJ2-1, with TRBD2 identical over 9 bases. The CDR3 is 16 residues long. Trimming cost V 0 bases and J 8 bases; bases outside gene matches: 9. Germline CDR1 and CDR2: SGHRS and YFSETQ. The chain's CDR3 is CASSLGVGGGADEQFF. The CDR3 DNA sequence: TGCGCCAGCAGCTTGGGAGTAGGCGGGGGGGCCGATGAGCAGTTCTTC.